Below are 12 T cell receptor beta chains sequenced from a single sample in a study of cytomegalovirus exposure and HLA in healthy donors. The PCR ran on 60 Vbeta and 13 Jbeta primers. Using immunoSEQ multiplex PCR, the repertoire was profiled, and TCRdb retains in-frame clones only, with some absent. This repertoire shows about 180,000 clones, roughly 80% found once; its top ten account for about 0.5%. Input material: PBMCs. The receptors come from a woman aged 45 to 65 in good health and CMV-seronegative.

The chain couples TRBV6-1 to TRBJ2-1, with D perhaps matching TRBD2 (6 bases). The CDR3 has 17 residues. The V gene's germline CDR1 is MNHNS and CDR2 SASEGT. V was trimmed by 2 bases and J by 6 bases, leaving 20 bases between them. CDR3 sequence: CASSEWGSSGYGNEQFF. CDR3 sequence (DNA): TGTGCCAGCAGTGAATGGGGTTCGAGCGGGTACGGCAATGAGCAGTTCTTC.

The chain links TRBV9 to TRBJ2-4; D possibly corresponds to TRBD1 (5 bases). This CDR3 has 12 residues. Germline loops: CDR1 SGDLS, CDR2 YYNGEE. Between the trimmed V and J ends, which lost 3 bases and 9 bases, there was a span of 10 bases. CDR3 bases: TGTGCCAGCAGCGAGGGGCAGGGCATTCAGTACTTC. As protein: CASSEGQGIQYF. Filled out from reference TRBV9 and TRBJ2-4, the complete variable domain reads DSGVTQTPKHLITATGQRVTLRCSPRSGDLSVYWYQQSLDQGLQFLIQYYNGEERAKGNILERFSAQQFPDLHSELNLSSLELGDSALYFCASSEGQGIQYFGAGTRLSVL.

This clone was found a few times. V gene TRBV4-3 combines with J gene TRBJ1-1, with 11 bases lining up with TRBD1. The junction had 6 bases not matched to a gene; V was cut back by 0 bases and J by 6 bases. Germline V gene lookup returns CDR1 LGHNA and CDR2 YSLEER. This CDR3 spans 16 amino acids. CDR3: CASSQDRGDRGAEAFF. CDR3 in DNA: TGCGCCAGCAGCCAAGATCGGGGGGACAGGGGGGCTGAAGCTTTCTTT.

CDR3: CASSAEPGQGSDTQYF. The CDR3 nucleotides are TGTGCCAGCAGCGCCGAGCCCGGACAGGGTTCAGATACGCAGTATTTT. This sequence joins TRBV9 and TRBJ2-3, with TRBD1 matching over 8 bases. Germline lookup yields CDR1 SGDLS and CDR2 YYNGEE. J lost 4 bases, V lost 3 bases, and 10 bases had no gene match. CDR3 length: 16 residues.

This rearrangement joins TRBV28 to TRBJ1-1; D may be TRBD1 (6 bases). The CDR3 contains 15 residues. With 4 bases removed from V and 6 bases from J, the gap between germline ends came to 18 bases. Germline CDR1 is MDHEN and CDR2 is SYDVKM. The CDR3 nucleotides read TGTGCCAGCAGTTCCCCAACAGGGCTGAAGCCTGAAGCTTTCTTT. Translating it yields CASSSPTGLKPEAFF.

The genes are TRBV10-3 and TRBJ2-1, with 11 bases fitting TRBD2. Germline V lookup: CDR1 ENHRY, CDR2 SYGVKD. The CDR3 contains 15 residues. V lost 4 bases, J lost 6 bases, and 5 bases stayed unmatched. CDR3 bases: TGTGCCATCAGTGGCACTAGCGGGAGAGGCAATGAGCAGTTCTTC. It specifies CAISGTSGRGNEQFF.

This clone was recorded only once. This chain links TRBV27 with TRBJ1-4; D is possibly TRBD1 (5 bases). V lost 0 bases and J 8 bases, leaving 7 bases between the germline ends. This CDR3 has 13 amino acids. Germline V CDR1 and CDR2: MNHEY, SMNVEV (reference sequence). This CDR3 is CASSLSRGEKLFF. The CDR3 nucleotides are TGTGCCAGCAGTTTATCCCGGGGGGAAAAACTGTTTTTT.

J is TRBJ2-7 and V is TRBV10-3; D is possibly TRBD1 (5 bases). The CDR3 is 16 amino acids. Trimming took off 0 bases at V and 0 bases at J, with 12 bases between the two ends. Germline CDR1 reads ENHRY; CDR2 reads SYGVKD. In DNA, the CDR3 is TGTGCCATCAGTGAGTCGGGGCAGAGCATCTCCTACGAGCAGTACTTC. It is translated as CAISESGQSISYEQYF.

This sequence joins TRBV18 and TRBJ2-1; tentatively, D is TRBD2 (5 bases). The CDR3 runs to 13 residues. Germline CDR1 reads KGHSH; CDR2 reads LQKENI. Deletions cut 8 bases from V and 5 bases from J, with 13 bases between. CDR3 DNA sequence: TGTGCCAGCGTGGGAGCTATCGACAATGAGCAGTTCTTC. This sequence encodes CASVGAIDNEQFF.

The genes are TRBV6-1 and TRBJ1-4, with D perhaps matching TRBD1 (6 bases). The germline CDR1 and CDR2 sequences are MNHNS and SASEGT. Trimming removed 2 bases from V and 7 bases from J, with 20 bases in between. This CDR3 is 17 amino acids long. The CDR3 spells CASSEFGVGGGGEKLFF. The CDR3 region has the DNA TGTGCCAGCAGTGAATTCGGCGTAGGGGGAGGGGGTGAAAAACTGTTTTTT.

This clone was seen just once. J is TRBJ1-6 and V is TRBV7-8; D is undetermined. The V end was cut by 1 base, the J end by 5 bases, with 12 bases between. The CDR3 totals 16 residues. Germline CDR1 SGHVS, CDR2 FQNEAQ. CDR3 sequence: CASSLGRTPDNSPLHF. The CDR3 nucleotides are TGTGCCAGCAGCTTAGGGAGGACTCCTGATAATTCACCCCTCCACTTT. Combining the CDR3 with reference TRBV7-8 and TRBJ1-6 gives the whole variable domain GAGVSQSPRYKVAKRGQDVALRCDPISGHVSLFWYQQALGQGPEFLTYFQNEAQLDKSGLPSDRFFAERPEGSVSTLKIQRTQQEDSAVYLCASSLGRTPDNSPLHFGNGTRLTVT.

The chain is built from TRBV4-3 and TRBJ2-7, with D possibly being TRBD2 (7 bases). The length of the CDR3 is 15 residues. CDR1 is LGHNA and CDR2 is YSLEER in the germline V gene. Trimming stripped 0 bases from V and 7 bases from J, with 16 bases between. CDR3 region: CASSQDRRGAGEQYF. In nucleotides, the CDR3 is TGCGCCAGCAGCCAAGATCGCCGGGGGGCCGGAGAGCAGTACTTC.